This passage covers 2 T cell receptor beta chains from one sample sequenced in a study of identical twins. One entry per CDR3 protein results from TCRdb running MiXCR on the 5' RACE reads. Among 450,000 or so distinct CDR3 sequences listed, about 24% were seen once. These data are also associated with another study on T cells expressing NK-cell markers.

Sequencing was carried out using CD4+ T cells sorted from blood. The receptors derive from a woman aged 18-29 years in good health.

This clonotype was observed a handful of times. This chain connects TRBV3-1 to TRBJ2-6; the D is unclear. V lost 2 bases and J 9 bases, leaving 8 bases between the germline ends. This CDR3 comprises 13 residues. Germline-derived CDR1 and CDR2 are LGHDT and YNNKEL (reference sequence). The DNA for the CDR3 is TGTGCCAGCAGCCAAACCGGCGGCAACGTCCTGACTTTC. Protein: CASSQTGGNVLTF.

This clonotype was observed a handful of times. The chain is built from TRBV20-1 and TRBJ2-1; D unclear. The CDR3 spans 14 residues. Between the trimmed V and J ends, which lost 6 bases and 2 bases, there was a span of 14 bases. The germline V gene encodes CDR1 DFQATT and CDR2 SNEGSKA (reference sequence). CDR3 protein: CSARATRAYNEQFF. CDR3 coding DNA: TGCAGTGCCCGGGCGACTCGGGCCTACAATGAGCAGTTCTTC.